Following are 27 T cell receptor beta chains from one sample sequenced in a study of cytomegalovirus exposure and HLA in healthy donors. The study ran its PCR with 60 Vbeta and 13 Jbeta primers. Sequencing was performed with immunoSEQ multiplex PCR; in TCRdb, only in-frame clones are kept and a portion is missing. The data show some 60,000 clones, about 80% seen once. Sequencing was carried out using PBMCs. The receptors stem from a man between 40 and 49 years old in good health and CMV-seronegative.

This chain connects TRBV5-1 to TRBJ1-2; D is unresolved. Deletions cut 4 bases from V and 1 base from J, with 8 bases between. The germline gives CDR1 SGHRS, CDR2 YFSETQ. This CDR3 contains 13 residues. Written as DNA, the CDR3 is TGCGCCAGCAGCATGTCAGATAACTATGGCTACACCTTC. Protein product: CASSMSDNYGYTF.

This clone was picked up one time. V is TRBV19 and J is TRBJ2-5; D is unclear. The length of the CDR3 is 14 residues. Germline V gene data show CDR1 as LNHDA and CDR2 as SQIVND (reference sequence). Trimming took off 5 bases at V and 4 bases at J, with 14 bases between the two ends. CDR3 amino acids: CASSPFPKLETQYF. In nucleotides, the CDR3 is TGTGCCAGTAGTCCCTTCCCTAAACTAGAGACCCAGTACTTC.

The J gene is TRBJ2-2, the V gene TRBV5-1; 9 bases line up with TRBD1. The ends lost 4 bases at V and 5 bases at J; junction bases unmatched: 12. The CDR3 is made up of 17 amino acids. CDR1 and CDR2 (germline): SGHRS, YFSETQ. The CDR3 bases are TGCGCCAGCAGCAAGATTCCGGGACAGGGTGTTACCGGGGAGCTGTTTTTT. This encodes CASSKIPGQGVTGELFF.

This rearrangement joins TRBV28 to TRBJ1-1; 7 bases fit TRBD1. The ends lost 10 bases at V and 2 bases at J; junction bases unmatched: 19. Germline CDR1 is MDHEN and CDR2 is SYDVKM. CDR3 length: 17 amino acids. The CDR3 DNA follows: TGTGCCAACTTATCAGGGGGATTACCGTCAGACAACACTGAAGCTTTCTTT. Protein sequence: CANLSGGLPSDNTEAFF.

In its sample, this clone was seen once. J is TRBJ2-3 and V is TRBV10-3; 11 bases align to TRBD2. There are 14 residues in the CDR3. Looked up from germline, CDR1 is ENHRY and CDR2 is SYGVKD. J lost 7 bases, V lost 3 bases, and 3 bases had no gene match. In DNA, the CDR3 is TGTGCCATCAGTGAACCGACTAGCGGGAATACGCAGTATTTT. Translation: CAISEPTSGNTQYF.

The J gene is TRBJ2-3, the V gene TRBV6-5; D may be TRBD1 (5 bases). Looked up from germline, CDR1 is MNHEY and CDR2 is SVGAGI. The V end lost 2 bases, the J end lost 3 bases, and 9 bases lay between the germline ends. CDR3 length equals 14 residues. The CDR3 reads CASSYPGRTDTQYF. The CDR3 DNA sequence: TGTGCCAGCAGTTACCCAGGGCGGACAGATACGCAGTATTTT.

The V gene is TRBV7-8, the J gene TRBJ2-7, with a possible D match to TRBD2 (5 bases). The V and J ends lost 5 bases and 7 bases respectively, with 27 bases between them. CDR3 length: 17 amino acids. Germline V gene sequence: CDR1 SGHVS, CDR2 FQNEAQ. The chain's CDR3 is CASSPPLRLGALGEQYF. The CDR3 region has the DNA TGTGCCAGCAGCCCCCCACTCAGGCTGGGAGCCCTCGGGGAGCAGTACTTC.

V usage is TRBV4-1 and J usage is TRBJ1-6, with D uncertain. V dropped 0 bases and J dropped 4 bases, with 7 bases sitting between them. The CDR3 runs to 15 residues. Per germline, CDR1 MGHRA and CDR2 YSYEKL. The CDR3 region has the DNA TGCGCCAGCAGCCAAGATGGCAGTTATAATTCACCCCTCCACTTT. It translates to CASSQDGSYNSPLHF.

The chain joins TRBV5-1 to TRBJ1-1, with 10 bases matching TRBD1. CDR1 SGHRS and CDR2 YFSETQ come from the germline V gene. The CDR3 loop spans 15 amino acids. The ends lost 4 bases at V and 4 bases at J; junction bases unmatched: 7. CDR3 in amino acids: CASSLPGQGSTEAFF. The CDR3 DNA sequence: TGCGCCAGCAGCCTACCGGGACAGGGGTCCACTGAAGCTTTCTTT.

This chain links TRBV19 with TRBJ1-1; D ambiguous. The V gene's germline CDR1 is LNHDA and CDR2 SQIVND (reference sequence). The CDR3 spans 12 residues. The V end was cut by 7 bases, the J end by 1 base, with 7 bases between. CDR3 in DNA: TGTGCCAGTAAAACAGCGAACACTGAAGCTTTCTTT. This translates into CASKTANTEAFF.

The chain carries TRBV6-5 and TRBJ2-7; possibly TRBD2 for D (5 bases). The length of the CDR3 is 15 residues. Looked up from germline, CDR1 is MNHEY and CDR2 is SVGAGI. Trimming stripped 2 bases from V and 0 bases from J, with 11 bases between. CDR3 DNA: TGTGCCAGCAGTTACGTACCGGGAAGCTCCTACGAGCAGTACTTC. It yields the protein CASSYVPGSSYEQYF.

The chain has TRBV28 and TRBJ1-1, with D possibly TRBD1 on 5 matching bases. Deletions cut 3 bases from V and 4 bases from J, with 15 bases between. The CDR3 length is 15 residues. Germline values: CDR1 MDHEN, CDR2 SYDVKM. Here the CDR3 DNA reads TGTGCCAGCAGTTTTATTTCAGGGACTATCACTGAAGCTTTCTTT. It specifies CASSFISGTITEAFF.

This sequence joins TRBV21-1 and TRBJ1-1; the listed D gene, TRBD1, was not tested against the DNA. TRBV21-1 is a documented pseudogene. The CDR3 spans 17 residues. For the CDR3, the DNA is TGTGCCAGCAGAAACCCCCCTTCGGGACAGTGGAACACTGAAGCTTTCTTT. Translation gives CASRNPPSGQWNTEAFF.

The DNA of the CDR3 is TGTGCCAGCAGTGACCATAGCGGACCTACTACCAAAAACATTCAGTACTTC. Encoded protein: CASSDHSGPTTKNIQYF. This chain links TRBV28 with TRBJ2-4; D is perhaps TRBD2 (6 bases). The V gene lost 5 bases and the J gene lost 2 bases, with 19 bases spanning the gap. The CDR3 is made up of 17 amino acids. Germline CDR1 is MDHEN and CDR2 is SYDVKM.

V is TRBV27 and J is TRBJ1-5; possible D gene TRBD1, 5 bases. The CDR3 extends over 14 amino acids. V lost 5 bases, J lost 7 bases, and 15 bases lay in between. Germline-derived CDR1 and CDR2 are MNHEY and SMNVEV (reference sequence). The CDR3 coding sequence is TGTGCCAGCAGTCCGACAGTCGAAAGGCAGCCCCAGCATTTT. It encodes CASSPTVERQPQHF.

The chain combines TRBV7-6 with TRBJ2-2; 8 nucleotides agree with TRBD2. The V gene's germline CDR1 is SGHVS and CDR2 FNYEAQ. The CDR3 extends over 15 amino acids. V gave up 1 base and J gave up 5 bases; unmatched junction bases: 3. CDR3 sequence reads: CASSLGTSGTGELFF. CDR3 coding DNA: TGTGCCAGCAGCTTAGGAACTAGCGGAACCGGGGAGCTGTTTTTT.

The chain recombines TRBV7-9 with TRBJ1-2, with 7 bases lining up with TRBD1. Looked up from germline, CDR1 is SEHNR and CDR2 is FQNEAQ (reference sequence). This CDR3 is built from 14 residues. The trim removed 2 bases at V and 4 bases at J, leaving 4 bases unmatched. CDR3 sequence: CASSLSGTVYGYTF. The CDR3 region has the DNA TGTGCCAGCAGCTTATCCGGGACAGTCTATGGCTACACCTTC.

The chain couples TRBV25-1 to TRBJ1-1; D unresolved. CDR3 size: 12 residues. Germline V gene lookup returns CDR1 MGHDK and CDR2 SYGVNS. Trimming took 3 bases from V and 8 from J, leaving 10 bases between them. CDR3 amino acids: CASSDLRWEAFF. CDR3 bases: TGTGCCAGCAGTGATCTACGGTGGGAAGCTTTCTTT.

The rearrangement links TRBV9 to TRBJ2-7, with D unresolved. The germline CDR1 and CDR2 sequences are SGDLS and YYNGEE. The CDR3 has 14 amino acids. Trimming pared 3 bases from V and 3 bases from J, leaving 13 bases between. DNA of the CDR3: TGTGCCAGCAGCGCACATTCTCTAGGCTACGAGCAGTACTTC. Its protein product is CASSAHSLGYEQYF.

This clone was seen a single time. The gene calls are TRBV29-1 and TRBJ2-3, with TRBD2 matching over 11 bases. After removal of 4 bases from V and 14 bases from J, the junction contained 11 bases not matched to a gene. Germline V gives CDR1 SQVTM, CDR2 ANQGSEA. This CDR3 has 13 residues. The CDR3 bases are TGCAGCGTTGGGCGGTCTAGCGGGGGGCCGGGGTATTTT. It is translated as CSVGRSSGGPGYF.

This sequence joins TRBV5-1 and TRBJ2-3; no definite D call. The V gene lost 4 bases and the J gene lost 0 bases, with 3 bases spanning the gap. From germline, CDR1 is SGHRS and CDR2 YFSETQ. The CDR3 is made up of 12 amino acids. The CDR3 DNA reads as TGCGCCAGCAGCCAGAGCACAGATACGCAGTATTTT. Its translation is CASSQSTDTQYF.

This chain joins TRBV30 and TRBJ2-7; 11 bases fit TRBD2. Germline V gene sequence: CDR1 GTSNPN, CDR2 SVGIG (reference sequence). The V gene end was trimmed by 1 base and the J gene end by 5 bases; junction bases not matched to a gene: 10. This CDR3 comprises 16 residues. The CDR3 spells CAWSGLSLAGANEQYF. The CDR3 nucleotides read TGTGCCTGGAGTGGCCTCTCACTAGCGGGAGCCAACGAGCAGTACTTC.

The chain recombines TRBV7-2 with TRBJ2-2, with 16 bases identical to TRBD2. The J segment lost 7 bases and the V segment lost 3 bases, leaving 5 bases of the junction unmatched. The CDR3 runs 17 residues. The germline gives CDR1 SGHTA, CDR2 FQGNSA. CDR3: CASSLGLAGGPDGELFF. Here the CDR3 DNA reads TGTGCCAGCAGCTTGGGACTAGCGGGGGGGCCGGACGGGGAGCTGTTTTTT.

This chain joins TRBV7-9 and TRBJ2-7; 8 nucleotides agree with TRBD1. Germline CDR1 and CDR2: SEHNR and FQNEAQ (reference sequence). The junction had 2 bases not matched to a gene; V was cut back by 1 base and J by 3 bases. The CDR3 covers 14 residues. The CDR3, as DNA: TGTGCCAGCAGCTTAGTGGGACAGGACTACGAGCAGTACTTC. Translating gives CASSLVGQDYEQYF.

The chain is built from TRBV30 and TRBJ2-7, with TRBD1 identical over 12 bases. The CDR3 runs to 19 residues. The germline V gene has CDR1 GTSNPN and CDR2 SVGIG (reference sequence). V trimming: 2 bases; J trimming: 2 bases; junction bases outside the gene matches: 16. The CDR3 is CAWSPTGTGGSYAPYEQYF. CDR3 DNA sequence: TGTGCCTGGAGTCCAACCGGGACAGGGGGCTCCTACGCTCCCTACGAGCAGTACTTC. Full variable domain (outside the CDR3, taken from reference TRBV30 and TRBJ2-7): SQTIHQWPATLVQPVGSPLSLECTVEGTSNPNLYWYRQAAGRGLQLLFYSVGIGQISSEVPQNLSASRPQDRQFILSSKKLLLSDSGFYLCAWSPTGTGGSYAPYEQYFGPGTRLTVT.

The chain combines TRBV27 with TRBJ2-7; the D gene is possibly TRBD1 (6 bases). The CDR3 contains 15 residues. The germline V and J ends were trimmed by 0 bases and 2 bases, with 11 bases remaining between them. The germline CDR1 and CDR2 sequences are MNHEY and SMNVEV (reference sequence). CDR3 DNA: TGTGCCAGCAGTTTATCGGGGGCCTCACCCTACGAGCAGTACTTC. Translating it yields CASSLSGASPYEQYF.

V gene TRBV7-8 combines with J gene TRBJ1-2; TRBD1 matches at 8 bases. The CDR3 covers 16 residues. Trimming at V came to 4 bases and at J to 6 bases, leaving 13 bases not matched to a gene. Germline-derived CDR1 and CDR2 are SGHVS and FQNEAQ. Here the CDR3 reads CASSYKWQGQDHGYTF. In nucleotides, the CDR3 is TGTGCCAGCAGCTACAAATGGCAGGGACAGGACCATGGCTACACCTTC.